This TCR beta chain was sequenced for a study of cytomegalovirus exposure and HLA in healthy donors. Study-wide results and limits: A later analysis appeared to link common viral pathogens to several of the most significant clusters.

The PCR used 60 Vbeta and 13 Jbeta primers. Generated by immunoSEQ multiplex PCR, the TCRdb table keeps only in-frame clones and is missing some. Counted here are 150,000 to 200,000 clones, roughly 77% occurring once; the ten biggest clones make up around 1.6%. Nominally healthy donors provided the samples, though records likely missed some immune exposures. Of note for this clone: As yet, its antigen is unknown.

The CDR3 spans 13 residues. Germline values: CDR1 MGHDK, CDR2 SYGVNS. V was trimmed by 5 bases and J by 0 bases, leaving 8 bases between them. This receptor was obtained from a woman in her forties or fifties in good health and CMV-seronegative. Source material: PBMCs. The chain joins TRBV25-1 to TRBJ2-7; D possibly corresponds to TRBD2 (6 bases). The DNA for the CDR3 is TGTGCCAGCAGTAAACTAGCCTCCTACGAGCAGTACTTC. Protein product: CASSKLASYEQYF.